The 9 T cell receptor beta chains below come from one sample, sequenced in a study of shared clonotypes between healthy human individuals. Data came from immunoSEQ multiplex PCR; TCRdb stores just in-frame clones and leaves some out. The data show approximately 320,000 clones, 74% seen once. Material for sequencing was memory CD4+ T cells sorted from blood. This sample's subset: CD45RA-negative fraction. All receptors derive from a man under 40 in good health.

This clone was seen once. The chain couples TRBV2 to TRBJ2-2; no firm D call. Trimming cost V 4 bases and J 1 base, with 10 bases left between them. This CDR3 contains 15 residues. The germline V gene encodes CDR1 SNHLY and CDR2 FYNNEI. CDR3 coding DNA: TGTGCCAGCAGTGGGAACGGCCTGAACACCGGGGAGCTGTTTTTT. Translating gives CASSGNGLNTGELFF.

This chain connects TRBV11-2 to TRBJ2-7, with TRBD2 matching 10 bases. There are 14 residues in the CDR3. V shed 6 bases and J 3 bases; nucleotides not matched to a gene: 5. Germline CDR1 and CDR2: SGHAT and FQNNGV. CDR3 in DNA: TGTGCCAGCAGTTGGACTAGCGGTGACTACGAGCAGTACTTC. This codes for CASSWTSGDYEQYF.

CDR3 sequence reads: CASSGGGLASIEQFF. The CDR3 DNA reads as TGTGCCAGCAGTGGGGGGGGACTAGCGTCGATTGAGCAGTTCTTC. The rearrangement uses TRBV6-1 and TRBJ2-1; 10 bases fit TRBD2. After removal of 4 bases from V and 9 bases from J, the junction contained 9 bases not matched to a gene. The CDR3 covers 15 residues. The V gene's germline CDR1 is MNHNS and CDR2 SASEGT.

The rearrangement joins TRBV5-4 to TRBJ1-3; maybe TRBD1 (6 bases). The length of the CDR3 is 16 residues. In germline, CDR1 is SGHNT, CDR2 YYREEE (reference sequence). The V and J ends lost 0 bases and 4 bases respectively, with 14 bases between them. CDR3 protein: CASSLGTGASGNTIYF. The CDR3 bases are TGTGCCAGCAGCTTGGGCACGGGGGCGTCCGGAAACACCATATATTTT.

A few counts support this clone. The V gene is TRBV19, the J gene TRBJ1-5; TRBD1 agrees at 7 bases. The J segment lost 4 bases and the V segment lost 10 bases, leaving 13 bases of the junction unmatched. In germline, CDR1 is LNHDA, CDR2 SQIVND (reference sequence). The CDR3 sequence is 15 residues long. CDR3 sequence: CATSGTAITNQPQHF. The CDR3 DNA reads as TGTGCCACCAGTGGGACAGCGATTACGAATCAGCCCCAGCATTTT.

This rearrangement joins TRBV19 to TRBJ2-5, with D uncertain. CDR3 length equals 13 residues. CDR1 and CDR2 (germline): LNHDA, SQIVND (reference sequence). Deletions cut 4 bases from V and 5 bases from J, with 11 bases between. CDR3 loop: CASSRAIGETQYF. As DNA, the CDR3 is TGTGCCAGTAGTAGGGCCATCGGGGAGACCCAGTACTTC.

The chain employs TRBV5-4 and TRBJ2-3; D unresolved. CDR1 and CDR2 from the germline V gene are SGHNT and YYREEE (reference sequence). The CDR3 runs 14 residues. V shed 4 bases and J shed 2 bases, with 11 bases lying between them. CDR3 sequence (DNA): TGTGCCAGCAGCCCGGCAATCCCCACAGATACGCAGTATTTT. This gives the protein CASSPAIPTDTQYF. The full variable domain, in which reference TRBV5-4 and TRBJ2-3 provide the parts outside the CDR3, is ETGVTQSPTHLIKTRGQQVTLRCSSQSGHNTVSWYQQALGQGPQFIFQYYREEENGRGNFPPRFSGLQFPNYSSELNVNALELDDSALYLCASSPAIPTDTQYFGPGTRLTVL.

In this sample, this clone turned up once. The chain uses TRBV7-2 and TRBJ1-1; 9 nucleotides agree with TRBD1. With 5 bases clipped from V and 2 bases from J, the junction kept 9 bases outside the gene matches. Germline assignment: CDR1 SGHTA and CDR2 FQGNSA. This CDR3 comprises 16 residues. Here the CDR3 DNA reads TGTGCCAGCAGCCCCGGGACAGGGTTGAGAAACACTGAAGCTTTCTTT. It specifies CASSPGTGLRNTEAFF. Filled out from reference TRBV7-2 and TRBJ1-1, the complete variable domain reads GAGVSQSPSNKVTEKGKDVELRCDPISGHTALYWYRQSLGQGLEFLIYFQGNSAPDKSGLPSDRFSAERTGGSVSTLTIQRTQQEDSAVYLCASSPGTGLRNTEAFFGQGTRLTVV.

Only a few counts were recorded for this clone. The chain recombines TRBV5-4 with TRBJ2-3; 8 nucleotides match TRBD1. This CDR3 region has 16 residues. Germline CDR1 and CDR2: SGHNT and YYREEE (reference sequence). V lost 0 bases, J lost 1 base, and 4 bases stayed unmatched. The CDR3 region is CASSLAGGQGTDTQYF. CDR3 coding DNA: TGTGCCAGCAGCTTGGCCGGGGGACAGGGCACAGATACGCAGTATTTT.